These 30 T cell receptor beta chains came from one sample sequenced in a study of blood T cell repertoires in COVID-19. Measured with immunoSEQ multiplex PCR; TCRdb has only the in-frame clones, and not every one. The sample records fewer than 350,000 clones, roughly 89% being singletons. Material for sequencing was PBMCs or T cells enriched from blood (not recorded which). Source of these receptors: a woman aged 18-30 years with acute COVID-19.

V usage is TRBV7-8 and J usage is TRBJ2-5, with TRBD2 matching 8 bases. CDR3 length: 17 residues. The germline V gene encodes CDR1 SGHVS and CDR2 FQNEAQ. J gave up 1 base and V 5 bases, and 12 bases lay outside the gene matches. CDR3 sequence: CASSRGGLAEFQETQYF. The CDR3 bases are TGTGCCAGCAGCCGGGGGGGGCTAGCGGAATTCCAAGAGACCCAGTACTTC.

V is TRBV5-4 and J is TRBJ1-1, with TRBD1 matching 9 bases. Per germline, CDR1 SGHNT and CDR2 YYREEE (reference sequence). V was pared by 5 bases and J by 2 bases, with 10 bases of the junction left unmatched. The CDR3 spans 16 residues. Here the CDR3 DNA reads TGTGCCAGCAGTATTCGGGACAGGGTATTAAACACTGAAGCTTTCTTT. Translation: CASSIRDRVLNTEAFF.

This sequence joins TRBV2 and TRBJ1-2, with D possibly being TRBD1 (6 bases). From germline, CDR1 is SNHLY and CDR2 FYNNEI. Trimming left V 6 bases short and J 3 bases short, with 14 bases between. This CDR3 spans 14 amino acids. Here the CDR3 reads CASRTTGIDYGYTF. CDR3 coding DNA: TGTGCCAGCAGGACCACAGGGATCGACTATGGCTACACCTTC.

The V call is TRBV18, the J call TRBJ2-7, with 9 positions matching TRBD1. V gave up 4 bases and J gave up 3 bases; unmatched junction bases: 7. CDR1 and CDR2 (germline): KGHSH, LQKENI. CDR3 length equals 15 residues. CDR3 in DNA: TGTGCCAGCTCACAGCGGACAGGGGAGAGCTACGAGCAGTACTTC. Amino acids: CASSQRTGESYEQYF.

The chain couples TRBV2 to TRBJ1-5; 7 nucleotides line up with TRBD1. This CDR3 is 14 amino acids long. V shed 6 bases and J 2 bases; nucleotides not matched to a gene: 4. Per the germline V gene, CDR1 is SNHLY and CDR2 is FYNNEI. CDR3: CASRPTGGNQPQHF. CDR3 in DNA: TGTGCCAGCAGGCCCACAGGGGGCAATCAGCCCCAGCATTTT.

The rearrangement links TRBV7-9 to TRBJ2-1, with 9 bases fitting TRBD1. This CDR3 comprises 15 residues. Per germline, CDR1 SEHNR and CDR2 FQNEAQ (reference sequence). V lost 4 bases to trimming and J lost 6 bases; unmatched junction nucleotides: 7. The CDR3 spells CASSSGTGFINEQFF. Written as DNA, the CDR3 is TGTGCCAGCAGCTCCGGGACAGGGTTTATCAATGAGCAGTTCTTC.

The chain uses TRBV10-3 and TRBJ1-5; tentative D call: TRBD1 (5 bases). The CDR3 is 15 amino acids. Germline V CDR1 and CDR2: ENHRY, SYGVKD. Trimming took off 3 bases at V and 5 bases at J, with 14 bases between the two ends. The CDR3 sequence: CAISDPGLIDQPQHF. CDR3 nucleotides: TGTGCCATCAGTGACCCGGGACTCATCGATCAGCCCCAGCATTTT.

This clone was observed a single time. The chain links TRBV7-3 to TRBJ2-1; 12 nucleotides align to TRBD2. This CDR3 has 15 residues. Unmatched junction bases numbered 5, after V lost 2 bases and J lost 9 bases. Germline assignment: CDR1 SGHTA and CDR2 FQGTGA. The CDR3 DNA is TGTGCCAGCAGCTTACTAGCGGGAGGGCCGGGTGAGCAGTTCTTC. As protein: CASSLLAGGPGEQFF.

This rearrangement joins TRBV9 to TRBJ2-3, with 7 nucleotides matching TRBD2. Losses at the gene ends were 0 bases for V and 0 bases for J; bases not matched to a gene: 4. This CDR3 has 16 amino acids. The germline gives CDR1 SGDLS, CDR2 YYNGEE. The DNA of the CDR3 is TGTGCCAGCAGCGTAGGGAATAGCGGGAGCACAGATACGCAGTATTTT. Translation gives CASSVGNSGSTDTQYF.

The sample holds a few counts of this clone. This sequence joins TRBV19 and TRBJ1-5; D ambiguous. The germline V gene has CDR1 LNHDA and CDR2 SQIVND (reference sequence). This CDR3 has 16 amino acids. V was shortened by 7 bases and J by 0 bases, with 16 bases between the two germline ends. CDR3 DNA sequence: TGTGCCAGTACTCCCCCCCCGGGGAATAGCAATCAGCCCCAGCATTTT. This encodes CASTPPPGNSNQPQHF.

The chain carries TRBV5-1 and TRBJ1-1; D is undetermined. This CDR3 is 13 amino acids long. Trimming cost V 0 bases and J 6 bases, with 9 bases left between them. Germline V lookup: CDR1 SGHRS, CDR2 YFSETQ. CDR3 loop: CASSLVVRAEAFF. In nucleotides, the CDR3 is TGCGCCAGCAGCTTGGTTGTAAGAGCTGAAGCTTTCTTT.

This rearrangement joins TRBV28 to TRBJ2-7, with a possible D match to TRBD1 (6 bases). CDR3 length: 12 residues. The V end was cut by 6 bases, the J end by 12 bases, with 18 bases between. Germline CDR1 MDHEN, CDR2 SYDVKM. The CDR3: CASREHREGLYF. The DNA of the CDR3 is TGTGCCAGCAGGGAGCACAGGGAAGGCCTGTACTTC.

As DNA, the CDR3 is TGTGCCAGCAGTGAATTTCGGGAAGAAGAGACCCAGTACTTC. It codes for CASSEFREEETQYF. The chain has TRBV2 and TRBJ2-5; D is perhaps TRBD2 (5 bases). This CDR3 spans 14 amino acids. Trimming shortened V by 2 bases and J by 3 bases, and 10 bases separated the two germline ends. Germline V CDR1 and CDR2: SNHLY, FYNNEI.

The rearrangement uses TRBV18 and TRBJ1-4; unclear D gene. V lost 5 bases, J lost 8 bases, and 6 bases lay in between. The germline gives CDR1 KGHSH, CDR2 LQKENI. The CDR3 contains 11 residues. Written as DNA, the CDR3 is TGTGCCAGCTCAATTTCGGAAAAACTGTTTTTT. This encodes CASSISEKLFF.

The chain links TRBV5-6 to TRBJ2-3, with TRBD2 identical over 9 bases. V shed 4 bases, J shed 2 bases, and the junction held 11 bases outside the gene matches. CDR1 is SGHDT and CDR2 is YYEEEE in the germline V gene. The CDR3 contains 17 residues. The CDR3 sequence: CASSRSIAGDNTDTQYF. In DNA form, the CDR3 reads TGTGCCAGCAGCCGCTCAATAGCGGGAGATAACACAGATACGCAGTATTTT.

The rearrangement joins TRBV7-8 to TRBJ1-1, with D possibly being TRBD1 (5 bases). Trimming removed 1 base from V and 4 bases from J, with 7 bases in between. The CDR3 is 13 amino acids. From germline, CDR1 is SGHVS and CDR2 FQNEAQ. CDR3 protein: CASSLDRGTEAFF. CDR3 sequence (DNA): TGTGCCAGCAGCTTAGATAGGGGCACTGAAGCTTTCTTT.

This clone was seen just once. The chain carries TRBV4-3 and TRBJ2-4; the D gene is possibly TRBD2 (6 bases). The CDR3 consists of 15 residues. V was cut by 0 bases and J by 8 bases, with 14 bases left in between. Germline CDR1 and CDR2: LGHNA and YSLEER. In nucleotides, the CDR3 is TGCGCCAGCAGCCAAGAGCGGTTCGGGAGTCACATTCAGTACTTC. It codes for CASSQERFGSHIQYF.

The chain has TRBV27 and TRBJ2-7; 10 positions agree with TRBD2. CDR3 size: 17 residues. The germline V gene has CDR1 MNHEY and CDR2 SMNVEV (reference sequence). V gave up 5 bases and J gave up 5 bases; unmatched junction bases: 15. CDR3 bases: TGTGCCAGCAGTCAAGGCCCCTCTAGCGGGAGTATCAACGAGCAGTACTTC. Amino acid sequence: CASSQGPSSGSINEQYF.

The chain couples TRBV28 to TRBJ2-7; 10 bases are a match to TRBD2. The V segment lost 2 bases and the J segment 4 bases; nucleotides outside the gene matches: 23. Germline CDR1 MDHEN, CDR2 SYDVKM. The CDR3 covers 21 residues. CDR3 DNA sequence: TGTGCCAGCAGTTTAGGTCACACCCCGGGTACTAAACTAGCGGGAAGGTACGAGCAGTACTTC. Translated, it gives CASSLGHTPGTKLAGRYEQYF.

The rearrangement uses TRBV10-3 and TRBJ2-7, with 7 bases lining up with TRBD1. Trimming cost V 6 bases and J 0 bases; bases outside gene matches: 5. From germline, CDR1 is ENHRY and CDR2 SYGVKD. The CDR3 has 14 residues. The CDR3 sequence is CAIRDGQDSYEQYF. The CDR3 DNA is TGTGCCATCAGGGATGGACAGGACTCCTACGAGCAGTACTTC.

The chain employs TRBV25-1 and TRBJ1-3, with D possibly TRBD1 on 5 matching bases. V was cut by 9 bases and J by 0 bases, with 15 bases left in between. The CDR3 is made up of 15 amino acids. Germline CDR1 is MGHDK and CDR2 is SYGVNS. CDR3 in DNA: TGTGCCAGTTCACCGGGACTCCTCTCTGGAAACACCATATATTTT. Translating gives CASSPGLLSGNTIYF.

This clone came up once. The chain links TRBV19 to TRBJ2-1; 11 bases are shared with TRBD2. The CDR3 spans 15 residues. The V segment lost 6 bases and the J segment 3 bases; nucleotides outside the gene matches: 4. Per the germline V gene, CDR1 is LNHDA and CDR2 is SQIVND (reference sequence). The CDR3 spells CASRGLAEGYNEQFF. The CDR3 nucleotides read TGTGCCAGTAGGGGACTAGCGGAAGGCTACAATGAGCAGTTCTTC.

This clone appeared a few times. The V gene is TRBV2, the J gene TRBJ2-1; D perhaps matches TRBD1 (5 bases). CDR1 and CDR2 from the germline V gene are SNHLY and FYNNEI. Deletions cut 6 bases from V and 8 bases from J, with 14 bases between. This CDR3 is built from 13 residues. The CDR3 protein is CASRPRAADEQFF. The DNA for the CDR3 is TGTGCCAGCAGGCCCAGGGCCGCTGATGAGCAGTTCTTC. Together with reference TRBV2 and TRBJ2-1, the CDR3 gives the full variable domain: EPEVTQTPSHQVTQMGQEVILRCVPISNHLYFYWYRQILGQKVEFLVSFYNNEISEKSEIFDDQFSVERPDGSNFTLKIRSTKLEDSAMYFCASRPRAADEQFFGPGTRLTVL.

This chain links TRBV18 with TRBJ2-3; tentative D call: TRBD1 (5 bases). CDR1 is KGHSH, CDR2 LQKENI, per germline. Deletions cut 6 bases from V and 6 bases from J, with 19 bases between. The length of the CDR3 is 15 residues. CDR3 sequence reads: CASSYQGPPRDTQYF. For the CDR3, the DNA is TGTGCCAGCTCGTACCAGGGTCCGCCCAGGGATACGCAGTATTTT. Together with reference TRBV18 and TRBJ2-3, the CDR3 gives the full variable domain: NAGVMQNPRHLVRRRGQEARLRCSPMKGHSHVYWYRQLPEEGLKFMVYLQKENIIDESGMPKERFSAEFPKEGPSILRIQQVVRGDSAAYFCASSYQGPPRDTQYFGPGTRLTVL.

This CDR3 is CASSYEGARGNTIYF. The CDR3 nucleotides read TGTGCCAGCAGTTACGAGGGGGCGCGAGGAAACACCATATATTTT. The rearrangement joins TRBV6-5 to TRBJ1-3; 7 bases are shared with TRBD1. With 2 bases clipped from V and 4 bases from J, the junction kept 5 bases outside the gene matches. The CDR3 consists of 15 residues. Per germline, CDR1 MNHEY and CDR2 SVGAGI.

The V and J genes are TRBV27 and TRBJ2-3; D gene ambiguous. This CDR3 spans 13 amino acids. V lost 7 bases, J lost 0 bases, and 8 bases lay in between. Germline V gene sequence: CDR1 MNHEY, CDR2 SMNVEV (reference sequence). CDR3 sequence reads: CASTPSSTDTQYF. In nucleotides, the CDR3 is TGTGCCAGCACCCCCTCCAGCACAGATACGCAGTATTTT.

V gene TRBV6-5 combines with J gene TRBJ1-6; 8 bases align to TRBD1. In germline, CDR1 is MNHEY, CDR2 SVGAGI. This CDR3 is 14 amino acids long. Trimming cost V 6 bases and J 6 bases; bases outside gene matches: 4. In DNA, the CDR3 is TGTGCCAGCAGAGGGACAGGATCTAATTCACCCCTCCACTTT. Translated, it gives CASRGTGSNSPLHF.

This chain links TRBV28 with TRBJ2-5; 10 positions agree with TRBD1. This CDR3 comprises 13 residues. Looked up from germline, CDR1 is MDHEN and CDR2 is SYDVKM. V trimming: 6 bases; J trimming: 5 bases; junction bases outside the gene matches: 3. CDR3 protein: CASRKTGGETQYF. In nucleotides, the CDR3 is TGTGCCAGCAGGAAGACAGGGGGCGAGACCCAGTACTTC.

This clone has only one observation. This sequence joins TRBV19 and TRBJ2-7; possible D gene TRBD2, 5 bases. There are 16 residues in the CDR3. CDR1 LNHDA and CDR2 SQIVND come from the germline V gene (reference sequence). V lost 3 bases, J lost 3 bases, and 18 bases lay in between. In DNA, the CDR3 is TGTGCCAGTAGTATCCCGGGCGTCGGAGGCGACTACGAGCAGTACTTC. It specifies CASSIPGVGGDYEQYF. Full variable domain (outside the CDR3, taken from reference TRBV19 and TRBJ2-7): DGGITQSPKYLFRKEGQNVTLSCEQNLNHDAMYWYRQDPGQGLRLIYYSQIVNDFQKGDIAEGYSVSREKKESFPLTVTSAQKNPTAFYLCASSIPGVGGDYEQYFGPGTRLTVT.

In this sample, this clone turned up once. The V call is TRBV6-5, the J call TRBJ1-5; 10 bases line up with TRBD1. V lost 6 bases, J lost 9 bases, and 5 bases stayed unmatched. The CDR3 loop spans 13 amino acids. The germline CDR1 and CDR2 sequences are MNHEY and SVGAGI. Here the CDR3 DNA reads TGTGCCAGCAGCTTAGACAGGGGGCGGCCCCAGCATTTT. It encodes CASSLDRGRPQHF.